This TCR beta chain was identified during a study of T cell responses to AZD1222 COVID-19 vaccine. A note on this clone: Its specificity is unknown.

Overall study results and limits: When two AZD1222 doses had been given, Spike-specific TCR breadth and depth rose. A mostly white British donor set with more females was recruited, and clonal diversity was possibly underestimated. Reports say nearly half of spike-specific TCRs go after unmutated variant regions.

Clones were read by immunoSEQ multiplex PCR, and TCRdb kept only the in-frame ones, dropping some. The sample yields approximately 170,000 clones, approximately 95% seen once. Sample: peripheral blood, taken on day 0 of AZD1222 vaccination. The clonotype was recovered from an adult in good health.

CDR3 in DNA: TGTGCCTGGAGTCCCGACTTTTTTCGGTATGGCTACACCTTC. The encoded protein is CAWSPDFFRYGYTF. V and J are TRBV30 and TRBJ1-2; D uncertain. Germline V gene sequence: CDR1 GTSNPN, CDR2 SVGIG (reference sequence). This CDR3 comprises 14 residues. Trimming pared 2 bases from V and 5 bases from J, leaving 15 bases between.